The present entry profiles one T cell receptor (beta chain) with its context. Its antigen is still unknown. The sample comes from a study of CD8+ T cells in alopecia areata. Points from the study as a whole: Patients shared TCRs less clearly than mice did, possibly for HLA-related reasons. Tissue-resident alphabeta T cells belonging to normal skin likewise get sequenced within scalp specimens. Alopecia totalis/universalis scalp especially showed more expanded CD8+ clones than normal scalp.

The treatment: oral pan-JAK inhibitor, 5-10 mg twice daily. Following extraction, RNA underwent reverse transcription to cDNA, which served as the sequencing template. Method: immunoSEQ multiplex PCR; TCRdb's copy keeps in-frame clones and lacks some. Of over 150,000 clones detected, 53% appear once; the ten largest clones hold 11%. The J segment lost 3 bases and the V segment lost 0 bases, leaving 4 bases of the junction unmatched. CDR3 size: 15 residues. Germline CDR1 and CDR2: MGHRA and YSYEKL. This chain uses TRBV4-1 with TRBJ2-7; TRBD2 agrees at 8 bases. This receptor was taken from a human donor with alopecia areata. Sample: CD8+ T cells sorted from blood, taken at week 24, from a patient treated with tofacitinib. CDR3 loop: CASSQEAAGDYEQYF. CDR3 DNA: TGCGCCAGCAGCCAAGAAGCAGCGGGGGACTACGAGCAGTACTTC.